Below are 30 T cell receptor beta chains sequenced from a single sample in a study of cytomegalovirus exposure and HLA in healthy donors. In the PCR, 60 Vbeta and 13 Jbeta primers were used. The repertoire was sequenced with immunoSEQ multiplex PCR; TCRdb's copy has only in-frame clones and lacks some. Of some 150,000 clones in the sample, roughly 80% were seen once. Source material: PBMCs. Every receptor here comes from a woman younger than 45 in good health and CMV-seronegative.

This clone showed up many times. The V and J genes are TRBV4-3 and TRBJ1-5, with TRBD1 identical over 7 bases. Germline loops: CDR1 LGHNA, CDR2 YSLEER. The CDR3 extends over 15 amino acids. J gave up 0 bases and V 3 bases, and 2 bases lay outside the gene matches. CDR3 nucleotide sequence: TGCGCCAGCAGCCAGGACAGGTTTAGCAATCAGCCCCAGCATTTT. Encoded protein: CASSQDRFSNQPQHF.

CDR3 region: CAIKQGAGNTIYF. CDR3 nucleotides: TGTGCCATCAAGCAGGGGGCAGGAAACACCATATATTTT. The J gene is TRBJ1-3, the V gene TRBV10-3, with 8 bases matching TRBD1. CDR3 length: 13 amino acids. Germline lookup yields CDR1 ENHRY and CDR2 SYGVKD. The V and J ends lost 7 bases and 4 bases, in that order; junction bases with no gene match: 3.

DNA of the CDR3: TGTGCCAGCTCAAAACAGGGAAGACGGGGGGACACCATATATTTT. This encodes CASSKQGRRGDTIYF. The chain has TRBV7-2 and TRBJ1-3, with D perhaps TRBD1 (6 bases). This CDR3 has 15 amino acids. CDR1 is SGHTA and CDR2 is FQGNSA in the germline V gene. Trimming took 8 bases from V and 8 from J, leaving 22 bases between them.

The chain recombines TRBV5-1 with TRBJ2-7; weak D call: TRBD1 (5 bases). This CDR3 contains 14 residues. V lost 4 bases and J 1 base, leaving 12 bases between the germline ends. Germline-derived CDR1 and CDR2 are SGHRS and YFSETQ. This chain's CDR3 is CASSIRDGSYEQYF. As DNA, the CDR3 is TGCGCCAGCAGCATCAGGGATGGGTCCTACGAGCAGTACTTC.

The chain employs TRBV5-6 and TRBJ2-3, with D maybe TRBD2 (7 bases). V was shortened by 0 bases and J by 5 bases, with 19 bases between the two germline ends. Germline V gene data show CDR1 as SGHDT and CDR2 as YYEEEE. This CDR3 has 17 amino acids. CDR3 in DNA: TGTGCCAGCAGCTTGGGGTTGGGGGGGGCGCCGTTAGATACGCAGTATTTT. As protein: CASSLGLGGAPLDTQYF. Supplemented by reference TRBV5-6 and TRBJ2-3, the full variable domain reads DAGVTQSPTHLIKTRGQQVTLRCSPKSGHDTVSWYQQALGQGPQFIFQYYEEEERQRGNFPDRFSGHQFPNYSSELNVNALLLGDSALYLCASSLGLGGAPLDTQYFGPGTRLTVL.

As regards this clone: This specimen includes other DNA sequences encoding the same CDR3. The chain combines TRBV20-1 with TRBJ1-2; maybe TRBD1 (5 bases). V shed 3 bases and J shed 5 bases, with 7 bases lying between them. This CDR3 comprises 11 residues. CDR1 is DFQATT and CDR2 is SNEGSKA in the germline V gene (reference sequence). CDR3 nucleotides: TGCAGTGCTAGGACAGATTATGGCTACACCTTC. This translates into CSARTDYGYTF.

This clone came up a few times. Its ends do not fully match the called genes, so a read error is possible. V and J are TRBV5-6 and TRBJ2-3; 11 bases line up with TRBD2. This CDR3 has 15 amino acids. In germline, CDR1 is SGHDT, CDR2 YYEEEE. CDR3 sequence: CASSLGLAGTDTQYF. DNA of the CDR3: TGTGCCAGCAGTTTGGGACTAGCGGGCACAGATACGCAGTATTTT.

CDR3 amino acids: CAISRGTGELFF. In DNA form, the CDR3 reads TGTGCCATCAGCCGCGGGACCGGGGAGCTGTTTTTT. The genes are TRBV10-3 and TRBJ2-2; tentative D call: TRBD2 (5 bases). The CDR3 spans 12 residues. The ends were cut back, 6 bases at V and 5 bases at J, with 7 bases in the middle. From germline, CDR1 is ENHRY and CDR2 SYGVKD.

V is TRBV5-1 and J is TRBJ2-3, with unresolved D. The CDR3 contains 11 residues. Per the germline V gene, CDR1 is SGHRS and CDR2 is YFSETQ. The V and J ends lost 4 bases and 4 bases respectively, with 4 bases between them. CDR3 residues: CASSGADTQYF. In nucleotides, the CDR3 is TGCGCCAGCAGCGGAGCAGATACGCAGTATTTT.

The chain joins TRBV5-4 to TRBJ1-2; D is undetermined. From germline, CDR1 is SGHNT and CDR2 YYREEE (reference sequence). The CDR3 is 14 residues long. Between the trimmed V and J ends, which lost 2 bases and 4 bases, there was a span of 12 bases. Written as DNA, the CDR3 is TGTGCCAGCAGCTTTGACTGGGCGGGCTATGGCTACACCTTC. Residues: CASSFDWAGYGYTF. The whole variable domain, filled in from reference TRBV5-4 and TRBJ1-2, reads ETGVTQSPTHLIKTRGQQVTLRCSSQSGHNTVSWYQQALGQGPQFIFQYYREEENGRGNFPPRFSGLQFPNYSSELNVNALELDDSALYLCASSFDWAGYGYTFGSGTRLTVV.

This chain joins TRBV6-5 and TRBJ2-7; TRBD2 agrees at 10 bases. The CDR3 is made up of 14 amino acids. Germline V gene lookup returns CDR1 MNHEY and CDR2 SVGAGI. With V trimmed by 6 bases and J by 12 bases, 14 bases remained unmatched. The CDR3 DNA reads TGTGCCAGCAGATCCGGCCTAGCGGGGGCCCAGGGGTACTTC. Amino acid sequence: CASRSGLAGAQGYF.

This chain uses TRBV27 with TRBJ2-7; D is ambiguous. Germline V gene lookup returns CDR1 MNHEY and CDR2 SMNVEV (reference sequence). The CDR3 is 14 amino acids. V gave up 6 bases and J gave up 0 bases, with 12 bases separating them. CDR3 residues: CASSSSGFSYEQYF. The CDR3 bases are TGTGCCAGCAGCTCCTCAGGATTCTCCTACGAGCAGTACTTC.

The chain carries TRBV7-9 and TRBJ1-5; tentatively, D is TRBD1 (6 bases). The germline gives CDR1 SEHNR, CDR2 FQNEAQ (reference sequence). The length of the CDR3 is 14 residues. V was pared by 3 bases and J by 0 bases, with 6 bases between. Written as DNA, the CDR3 is TGTGCCAGCAGCTTCAGGGGTAGCAATCAGCCCCAGCATTTT. The encoded protein is CASSFRGSNQPQHF.

The rearrangement links TRBV9 to TRBJ1-3; D perhaps matches TRBD1 (5 bases). CDR1 and CDR2 (germline): SGDLS, YYNGEE. The V end lost 0 bases, the J end lost 0 bases, and 13 bases lay between the germline ends. The CDR3 has 17 residues. The CDR3, as DNA: TGTGCCAGCAGCGTAGGTCCCTGGGGGGGCTCTGGAAACACCATATATTTT. The encoded protein is CASSVGPWGGSGNTIYF.

The chain employs TRBV7-9 and TRBJ1-1; the D is unclear. Trimming pared 5 bases from V and 1 base from J, leaving 8 bases between. Germline V gene data show CDR1 as SEHNR and CDR2 as FQNEAQ (reference sequence). This CDR3 has 13 residues. CDR3: CASSPIPNTEAFF. CDR3 bases: TGTGCCAGCAGCCCAATCCCGAACACTGAAGCTTTCTTT.

The CDR3, as DNA: TGTGCCAGCAGCTTGGGTCGGGGACTCGTATACGAGCAGTACTTC. It translates to CASSLGRGLVYEQYF. The V call is TRBV7-8, the J call TRBJ2-7, with TRBD2 as a possible D gene (6 bases). The germline V gene encodes CDR1 SGHVS and CDR2 FQNEAQ. The ends were cut back, 3 bases at V and 4 bases at J, with 16 bases in the middle. The CDR3 has 15 amino acids.

V and J are TRBV5-1 and TRBJ1-2; no firm D call. Per the germline V gene, CDR1 is SGHRS and CDR2 is YFSETQ. This CDR3 is built from 12 residues. V was trimmed by 0 bases and J by 9 bases, leaving 9 bases between them. The CDR3 coding sequence is TGCGCCAGCAGCTTGGCTCGGGAACGCTACACCTTC. It encodes CASSLARERYTF.

This chain connects TRBV7-2 to TRBJ1-2; D unclear. The CDR3 has 13 amino acids. The germline V gene has CDR1 SGHTA and CDR2 FQGNSA. The V end was cut by 5 bases, the J end by 7 bases, with 14 bases between. The CDR3 sequence is CASSLGGAGGYTF. The CDR3 nucleotides read TGTGCCAGCAGCCTTGGAGGAGCAGGTGGCTACACCTTC.

The chain is built from TRBV5-1 and TRBJ2-1; D might be TRBD1 (7 bases). The germline CDR1 and CDR2 sequences are SGHRS and YFSETQ. The V gene lost 0 bases and the J gene lost 3 bases, with 10 bases spanning the gap. The CDR3 loop spans 15 amino acids. CDR3: CASSLAQGGYNEQFF. The CDR3 DNA reads TGCGCCAGCAGCTTGGCCCAGGGGGGCTACAATGAGCAGTTCTTC.

The V call is TRBV29-1, the J call TRBJ2-1; D may be TRBD1 (6 bases). The CDR3 length is 13 residues. V lost 3 bases, J lost 7 bases, and 13 bases lay in between. Germline values: CDR1 SQVTM, CDR2 ANQGSEA. In DNA, the CDR3 is TGCAGCGTTGACCAGGGGTTGGGTAATGAGCAGTTCTTC. This codes for CSVDQGLGNEQFF.

The genes are TRBV6-5 and TRBJ2-3; TRBD2 matches 10 bases. J was trimmed by 4 bases and V by 2 bases; bases with no gene match: 6. Per the germline V gene, CDR1 is MNHEY and CDR2 is SVGAGI. The CDR3 loop spans 16 amino acids. CDR3 sequence: CASSYEAGGGADTQYF. For the CDR3, the DNA is TGTGCCAGCAGTTACGAAGCGGGAGGGGGGGCAGATACGCAGTATTTT.

The V and J genes are TRBV7-2 and TRBJ1-2, with D maybe TRBD1 (6 bases). The CDR3 runs to 15 residues. V gave up 3 bases and J gave up 4 bases, with 15 bases separating them. The V gene's germline CDR1 is SGHTA and CDR2 FQGNSA. The CDR3 coding sequence is TGTGCCAGCAGCTTGCCCCCACAGGGCTCCTATGGCTACACCTTC. This translates into CASSLPPQGSYGYTF.

J is TRBJ2-5 and V is TRBV7-3; D possibly corresponds to TRBD2 (6 bases). Trimming removed 5 bases from V and 5 bases from J, with 15 bases in between. From germline, CDR1 is SGHTA and CDR2 FQGTGA. This CDR3 spans 14 amino acids. The CDR3 loop is CASSQLAGEETQYF. DNA of the CDR3: TGTGCCAGCAGCCAACTAGCCGGCGAGGAGACCCAGTACTTC.

V gene TRBV19 combines with J gene TRBJ1-4; a possible D gene is TRBD1 (6 bases). The V end was cut by 8 bases, the J end by 4 bases, with 8 bases between. This CDR3 region has 12 residues. Germline loops: CDR1 LNHDA, CDR2 SQIVND (reference sequence). CDR3 protein: CASGQLNEKLFF. The CDR3 region has the DNA TGTGCCAGTGGACAGCTTAATGAAAAACTGTTTTTT.

V is TRBV4-1 and J is TRBJ2-6; D is ambiguous. The CDR3 has 16 residues. Deletions cut 2 bases from V and 0 bases from J, with 8 bases between. Germline V gene data show CDR1 as MGHRA and CDR2 as YSYEKL. CDR3 bases: TGCGCCAGCAGCCAACGAACCTACTCTGGGGCCAACGTCCTGACTTTC. Translating it yields CASSQRTYSGANVLTF.

The CDR3 sequence: CASRPLRTGGYNEQFF. CDR3 in DNA: TGTGCCAGCAGGCCACTCAGGACTGGCGGGTACAATGAGCAGTTCTTC. This chain uses TRBV27 with TRBJ2-1; TRBD2 might be the D (5 bases). V lost 6 bases to trimming and J lost 4 bases, with 19 bases between them. Germline V gene data show CDR1 as MNHEY and CDR2 as SMNVEV (reference sequence). The length of the CDR3 is 16 residues.

The V and J genes are TRBV5-4 and TRBJ1-4; 9 bases line up with TRBD1. The CDR3 has 17 residues. After removal of 4 bases from V and 10 bases from J, the junction contained 17 bases not matched to a gene. CDR1 and CDR2 from the germline V gene are SGHNT and YYREEE (reference sequence). The DNA for the CDR3 is TGTGCCAGCAGCGACAACAGGGGGCCTTTAACCCGCGGAAAACTGTTTTTT. Translation gives CASSDNRGPLTRGKLFF.

The chain employs TRBV28 and TRBJ1-1; 7 bases align to TRBD1. The CDR3 spans 14 residues. Germline loops: CDR1 MDHEN, CDR2 SYDVKM. V was pared by 5 bases and J by 4 bases, with 7 bases of the junction left unmatched. The CDR3 loop is CASSPTGLGTEAFF. The CDR3 DNA reads TGTGCCAGCAGTCCGACAGGGTTAGGCACTGAAGCTTTCTTT.

The chain has TRBV27 and TRBJ2-3; 11 nucleotides align to TRBD1. V trimming: 6 bases; J trimming: 8 bases; junction bases outside the gene matches: 10. Germline CDR1 MNHEY, CDR2 SMNVEV (reference sequence). This CDR3 region has 15 residues. CDR3 bases: TGTGCCAGCAGGGCTAGGGACAGGGGGTTCTCTACGCAGTATTTT. Translation gives CASRARDRGFSTQYF.

Details on this clone: At one end, the junction sequence differs from germline, possibly due to a read error. The chain is built from TRBV7-9 and TRBJ1-5; unclear D gene. Germline values: CDR1 SEHNR, CDR2 FQNEAQ (reference sequence). The CDR3 loop spans 14 amino acids. This CDR3 reads CSSSFGAGNQPQHF. DNA for the CDR3: TGTTCCAGCAGCTTTGGAGCTGGGAATCAGCCCCAGCATTTT.